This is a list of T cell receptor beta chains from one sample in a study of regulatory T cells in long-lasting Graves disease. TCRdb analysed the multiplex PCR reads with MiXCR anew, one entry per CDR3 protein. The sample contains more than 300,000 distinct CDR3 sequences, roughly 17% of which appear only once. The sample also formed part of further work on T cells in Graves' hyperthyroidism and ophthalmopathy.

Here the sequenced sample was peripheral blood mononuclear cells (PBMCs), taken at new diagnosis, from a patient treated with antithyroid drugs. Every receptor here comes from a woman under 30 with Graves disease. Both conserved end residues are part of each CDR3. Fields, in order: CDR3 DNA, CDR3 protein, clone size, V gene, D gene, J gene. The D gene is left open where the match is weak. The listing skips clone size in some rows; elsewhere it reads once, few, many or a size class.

cdr3_nt: TGTGCCATCAGTGAGTCGACAAGGGGGCAGGGCTACACCTTC; cdr3_aa: CAISESTRGQGYTF; clone_size: .; v_call: TRBV10-3; d_call: TRBD1; j_call: TRBJ1-2
cdr3_nt: TGTGCCAGCAGCCCGCGGACGCATACGCAGTATTTT; cdr3_aa: CASSPRTHTQYF; clone_size: many; v_call: TRBV11-1; d_call: .; j_call: TRBJ2-3
cdr3_nt: TGTGCCAGCAGCCTCAAACTAGAAAGGCAGTACTTC; cdr3_aa: CASSLKLERQYF; clone_size: many; v_call: TRBV5-6; d_call: .; j_call: TRBJ2-7
cdr3_nt: TGTGCCAGCAGCGGGACCGGGACAGACTATTCGAGGGCCCAGTACTTC; cdr3_aa: CASSGTGTDYSRAQYF; clone_size: few; v_call: TRBV7-9; d_call: TRBD1; j_call: TRBJ2-5
cdr3_nt: TGCAGTGCTGGGGTCTTTCCGGAGCCCCAGCATTTT; cdr3_aa: CSAGVFPEPQHF; clone_size: .; v_call: TRBV20-1; d_call: .; j_call: TRBJ1-5
cdr3_nt: TGTGCCAGCAGCCCCCGGGGTGGGGGTGCCTATGGCTACACCTTC; cdr3_aa: CASSPRGGGAYGYTF; clone_size: many; v_call: TRBV7-2; d_call: .; j_call: TRBJ1-2
cdr3_nt: TGTGCCAGTAGGGACGTGGTCGCTGAAGCTTTCTTT; cdr3_aa: CASRDVVAEAFF; clone_size: many; v_call: TRBV28; d_call: .; j_call: TRBJ1-1
cdr3_nt: TGTGCCAGCAGCCCGACTCCACGTCCAGGGGTTAGGGGCTACACCTTC; cdr3_aa: CASSPTPRPGVRGYTF; clone_size: many; v_call: TRBV3-1; d_call: .; j_call: TRBJ1-2
cdr3_nt: TGTGCCAGCAGTACGGGGAAGAGCAATCAGCCCCAGCATTTT; cdr3_aa: CASSTGKSNQPQHF; clone_size: many; v_call: TRBV28; d_call: .; j_call: TRBJ1-5
cdr3_nt: TGTGCCAAGGACGGGAGGGCTAACACCGGGGAGCTGTTTTTT; cdr3_aa: CAKDGRANTGELFF; clone_size: many; v_call: TRBV2; d_call: TRBD2; j_call: TRBJ2-2
cdr3_nt: TGTGCCAGCGGCAAAGATGGGCAGGGCAATCAGCCCCAGCATTTT; cdr3_aa: CASGKDGQGNQPQHF; clone_size: .; v_call: TRBV28; d_call: .; j_call: TRBJ1-5
cdr3_nt: TGTGCCAGCAGTCCTACCTATGGCTACACCTTC; cdr3_aa: CASSPTYGYTF; clone_size: many; v_call: TRBV28; d_call: .; j_call: TRBJ1-2
cdr3_nt: TGTGCCAGCAGCTTCGATTCGCTAGCGGCTAGCACAGATACGCAGTATTTT; cdr3_aa: CASSFDSLAASTDTQYF; clone_size: many; v_call: TRBV7-3; d_call: TRBD2; j_call: TRBJ2-3
cdr3_nt: TGTGCCAGCAGTTACTCGAGCCGTTCCTACGAGCAGTACTTC; cdr3_aa: CASSYSSRSYEQYF; clone_size: .; v_call: TRBV6-2/TRBV6-3; d_call: .; j_call: TRBJ2-7
cdr3_nt: TGTGCCAGCAGTTTTCAGGGGAGGGTACACAATGAGCAGTTCTTC; cdr3_aa: CASSFQGRVHNEQFF; clone_size: few; v_call: TRBV12-3/TRBV12-4; d_call: .; j_call: TRBJ2-1
cdr3_nt: TGCAGTGCCCCCGACCCTCAGACAGGGGGCCCCGGGGAGCTGTTTTTT; cdr3_aa: CSAPDPQTGGPGELFF; clone_size: few; v_call: TRBV20-1; d_call: TRBD1; j_call: TRBJ2-2
cdr3_nt: TGTGCCAGCATTATGACGGATTTCAACACTGAAGCTTTCTTT; cdr3_aa: CASIMTDFNTEAFF; clone_size: many; v_call: TRBV12-3/TRBV12-4; d_call: .; j_call: TRBJ1-1
cdr3_nt: TGTGCCTGGAGTGTACGGACAGGTTCTGAAGCTTTCTTT; cdr3_aa: CAWSVRTGSEAFF; clone_size: many; v_call: TRBV30; d_call: TRBD1; j_call: TRBJ1-1
cdr3_nt: TGTGCCAGCAGCCCCCGGGGTAGCGGCTCCTACGAGCAGTACTTC; cdr3_aa: CASSPRGSGSYEQYF; clone_size: few; v_call: TRBV6-1; d_call: .; j_call: TRBJ2-7
cdr3_nt: TGTGCCAGCAGCTTGGTGGGGGCGAGGTCCAGGGAGCTGTTTTTT; cdr3_aa: CASSLVGARSRELFF; clone_size: .; v_call: TRBV5-6; d_call: .; j_call: TRBJ2-2
cdr3_nt: TGTGCCAGCAGTTACTCAGCGGGAGGCGTGTACAATGAGCAGTTCTTC; cdr3_aa: CASSYSAGGVYNEQFF; clone_size: few; v_call: TRBV6-2/TRBV6-3; d_call: TRBD2; j_call: TRBJ2-1
cdr3_nt: TGTGCCAGCAGCTTAAATAGCGTCGAGCAGTACTTC; cdr3_aa: CASSLNSVEQYF; clone_size: many; v_call: TRBV7-9; d_call: .; j_call: TRBJ2-7
cdr3_nt: TGCAGTGCTAGAGATATGAGGCAGTACTTC; cdr3_aa: CSARDMRQYF; clone_size: .; v_call: TRBV20-1; d_call: .; j_call: TRBJ2-7
cdr3_nt: TGTGCCACCAGCAGAGATCCGGGTCTTAATCCTGGAAACACCATATATTTT; cdr3_aa: CATSRDPGLNPGNTIYF; clone_size: .; v_call: TRBV15; d_call: .; j_call: TRBJ1-3
cdr3_nt: TGCAGTGCTACCCCAAGGTTATCGGACAGGGCCAATCAGCCCCAGCATTTT; cdr3_aa: CSATPRLSDRANQPQHF; clone_size: many; v_call: TRBV20-1; d_call: TRBD1; j_call: TRBJ1-5
cdr3_nt: TGTGCCACCAGCAATCCGCCGGTCGACTATGGCTACACCTTC; cdr3_aa: CATSNPPVDYGYTF; clone_size: few; v_call: TRBV15; d_call: .; j_call: TRBJ1-2
cdr3_nt: TGTGCCGGCAGCCAATATGTTCGGACAGCTATACACACCGGGGAGCTGTTTTTT; cdr3_aa: CAGSQYVRTAIHTGELFF; clone_size: .; v_call: TRBV3-1; d_call: .; j_call: TRBJ2-2
cdr3_nt: TGCGCCAGCAGCTTGCAGGTGGGGGAGCCCACAGATACGCAGTATTTT; cdr3_aa: CASSLQVGEPTDTQYF; clone_size: .; v_call: TRBV5-1; d_call: .; j_call: TRBJ2-3
cdr3_nt: TGTGCCAGCAGTTCAGGGGGGGCCCTCTCCGAGCAGTACTTC; cdr3_aa: CASSSGGALSEQYF; clone_size: many; v_call: TRBV28; d_call: .; j_call: TRBJ2-7
cdr3_nt: TGCAGTGCAACCCGAGGGGGGGCCATCACAGATACGCAGTATTTT; cdr3_aa: CSATRGGAITDTQYF; clone_size: many; v_call: TRBV20-1; d_call: .; j_call: TRBJ2-3
cdr3_nt: TGCGCCAGCAGCCAAGAACAGCAGGAGACTGAAGCTTTCTTT; cdr3_aa: CASSQEQQETEAFF; clone_size: many; v_call: TRBV4-1; d_call: .; j_call: TRBJ1-1